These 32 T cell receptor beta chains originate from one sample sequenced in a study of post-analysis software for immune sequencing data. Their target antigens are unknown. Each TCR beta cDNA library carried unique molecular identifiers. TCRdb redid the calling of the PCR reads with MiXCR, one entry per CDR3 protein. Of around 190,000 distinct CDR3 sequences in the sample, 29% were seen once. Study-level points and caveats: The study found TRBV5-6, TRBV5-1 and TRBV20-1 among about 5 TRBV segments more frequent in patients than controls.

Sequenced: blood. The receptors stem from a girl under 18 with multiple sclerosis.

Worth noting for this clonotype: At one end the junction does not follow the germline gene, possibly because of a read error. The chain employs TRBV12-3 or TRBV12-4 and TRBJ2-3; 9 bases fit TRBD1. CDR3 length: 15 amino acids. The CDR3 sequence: CASRRQGVKADAQYF. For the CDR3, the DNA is TGTGCCAGCAGGCGACAGGGGGTGAAAGCAGATGCGCAGTATTTT.

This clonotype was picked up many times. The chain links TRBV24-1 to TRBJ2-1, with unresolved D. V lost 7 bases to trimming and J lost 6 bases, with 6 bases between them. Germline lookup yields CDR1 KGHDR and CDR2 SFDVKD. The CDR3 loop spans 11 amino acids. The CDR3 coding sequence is TGTGCCACCAGGAACTTCAATGAGCAGTTCTTC. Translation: CATRNFNEQFF.

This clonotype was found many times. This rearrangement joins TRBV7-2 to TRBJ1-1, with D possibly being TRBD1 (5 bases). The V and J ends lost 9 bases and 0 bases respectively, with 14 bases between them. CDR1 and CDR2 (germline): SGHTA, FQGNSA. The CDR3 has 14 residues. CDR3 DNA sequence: TGTGCCAGTATCTGGGGCTCGGTGAACACTGAAGCTTTCTTT. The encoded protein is CASIWGSVNTEAFF.

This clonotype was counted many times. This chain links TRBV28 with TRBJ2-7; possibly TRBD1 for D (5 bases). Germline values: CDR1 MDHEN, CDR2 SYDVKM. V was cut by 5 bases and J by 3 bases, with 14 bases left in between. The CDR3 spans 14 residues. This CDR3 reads CASSPSDTSYEQYF. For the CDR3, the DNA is TGTGCCAGCAGTCCCTCGGACACGAGCTACGAGCAGTACTTC.

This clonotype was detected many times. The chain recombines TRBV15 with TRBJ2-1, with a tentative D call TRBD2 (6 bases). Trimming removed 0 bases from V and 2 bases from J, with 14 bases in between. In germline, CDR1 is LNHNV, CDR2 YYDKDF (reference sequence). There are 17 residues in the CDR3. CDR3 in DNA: TGTGCCACCAGCAGAGACCGACGAGGCGGGACCTACAATGAGCAGTTCTTC. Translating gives CATSRDRRGGTYNEQFF.

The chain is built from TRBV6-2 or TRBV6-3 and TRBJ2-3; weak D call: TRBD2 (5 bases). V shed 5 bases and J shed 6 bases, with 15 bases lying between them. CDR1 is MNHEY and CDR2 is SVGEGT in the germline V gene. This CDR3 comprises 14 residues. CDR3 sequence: CASSVASRRDTQYF. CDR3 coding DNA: TGTGCCAGCAGTGTAGCGAGTCGTCGGGATACGCAGTATTTT.

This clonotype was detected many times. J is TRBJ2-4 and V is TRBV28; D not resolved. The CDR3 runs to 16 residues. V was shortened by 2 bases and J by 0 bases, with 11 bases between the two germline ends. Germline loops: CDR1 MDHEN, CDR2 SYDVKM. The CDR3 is CASSLPPARAKNIQYF. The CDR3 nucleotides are TGTGCCAGCAGTTTACCCCCGGCCAGAGCCAAAAACATTCAGTACTTC.

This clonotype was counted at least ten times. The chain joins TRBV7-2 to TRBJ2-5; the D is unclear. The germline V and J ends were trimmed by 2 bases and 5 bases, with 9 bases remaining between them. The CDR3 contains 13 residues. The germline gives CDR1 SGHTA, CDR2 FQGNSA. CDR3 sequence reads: CASSLKRTETQYF. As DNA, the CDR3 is TGTGCCAGCAGCTTAAAAAGAACGGAGACCCAGTACTTC.

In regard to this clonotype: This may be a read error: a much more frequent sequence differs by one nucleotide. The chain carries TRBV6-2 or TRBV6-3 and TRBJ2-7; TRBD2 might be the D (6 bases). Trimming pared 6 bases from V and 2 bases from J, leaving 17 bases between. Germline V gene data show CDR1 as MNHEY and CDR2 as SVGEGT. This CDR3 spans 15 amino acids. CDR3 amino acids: CASRNPGRYTYEQYF. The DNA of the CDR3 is TGTGCCAGCAGAAACCCCGGGAGATACACCTACGAGCAGTACTTC.

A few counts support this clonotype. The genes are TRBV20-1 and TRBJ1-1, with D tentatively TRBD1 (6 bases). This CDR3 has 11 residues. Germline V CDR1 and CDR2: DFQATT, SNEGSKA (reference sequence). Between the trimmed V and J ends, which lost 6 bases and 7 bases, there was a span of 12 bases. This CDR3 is CSAGGRLEAFF. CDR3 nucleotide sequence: TGCAGTGCGGGGGGGCGGCTTGAAGCTTTCTTT.

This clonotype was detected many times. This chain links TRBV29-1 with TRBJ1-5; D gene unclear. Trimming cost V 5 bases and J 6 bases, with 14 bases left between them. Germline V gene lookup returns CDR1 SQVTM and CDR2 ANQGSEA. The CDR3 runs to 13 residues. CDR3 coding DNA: TGCAGCGTTTTGGCCCACCCGAGTCAGCCCCAGCATTTT. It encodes CSVLAHPSQPQHF.

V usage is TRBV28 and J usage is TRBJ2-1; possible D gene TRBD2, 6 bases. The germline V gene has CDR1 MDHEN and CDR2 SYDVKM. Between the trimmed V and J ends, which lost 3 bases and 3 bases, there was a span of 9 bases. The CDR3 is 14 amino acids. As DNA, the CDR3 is TGTGCCAGCAGTTTGGAGCGGGTCTACAATGAGCAGTTCTTC. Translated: CASSLERVYNEQFF.

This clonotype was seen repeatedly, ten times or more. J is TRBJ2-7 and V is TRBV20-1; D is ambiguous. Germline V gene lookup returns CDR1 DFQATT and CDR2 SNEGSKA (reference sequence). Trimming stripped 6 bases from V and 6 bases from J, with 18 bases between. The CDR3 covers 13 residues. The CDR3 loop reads CSALSPGVVEQYF. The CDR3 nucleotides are TGCAGTGCCCTTAGTCCTGGCGTAGTCGAGCAGTACTTC.

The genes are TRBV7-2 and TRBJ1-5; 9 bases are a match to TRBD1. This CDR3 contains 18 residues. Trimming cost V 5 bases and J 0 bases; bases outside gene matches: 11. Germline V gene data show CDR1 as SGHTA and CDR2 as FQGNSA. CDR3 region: CASSRVGQGLGSNQPQHF. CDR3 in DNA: TGTGCCAGCAGCCGCGTAGGACAGGGGTTGGGTAGCAATCAGCCCCAGCATTTT.

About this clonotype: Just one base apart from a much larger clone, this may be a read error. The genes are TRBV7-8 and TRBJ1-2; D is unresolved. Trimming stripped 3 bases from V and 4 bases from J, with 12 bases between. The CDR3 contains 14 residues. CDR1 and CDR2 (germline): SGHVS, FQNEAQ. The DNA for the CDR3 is TGTGCCAGCAGCTTTGGGTCGGGAAGCTATGGCTACACCTTC. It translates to CASSFGSGSYGYTF.

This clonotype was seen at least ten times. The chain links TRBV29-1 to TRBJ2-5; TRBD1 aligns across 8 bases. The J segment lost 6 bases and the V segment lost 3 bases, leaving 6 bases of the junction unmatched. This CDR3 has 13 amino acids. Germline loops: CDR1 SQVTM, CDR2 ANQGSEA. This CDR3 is CSVDYGTGQTQYF. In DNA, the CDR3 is TGCAGCGTTGATTACGGGACAGGTCAGACCCAGTACTTC.

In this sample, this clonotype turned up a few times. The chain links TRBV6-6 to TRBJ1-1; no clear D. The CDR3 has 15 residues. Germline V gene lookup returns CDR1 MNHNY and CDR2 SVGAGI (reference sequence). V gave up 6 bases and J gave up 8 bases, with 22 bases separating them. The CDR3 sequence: CASRPTRTPPGEAFF. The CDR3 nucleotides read TGTGCCAGCAGGCCGACAAGGACGCCGCCCGGGGAAGCTTTCTTT.

This chain's CDR3 is CSVDLMEKGGGWGITEAFF. CDR3 DNA: TGCAGCGTTGATTTGATGGAAAAAGGAGGGGGCTGGGGTATCACTGAAGCTTTCTTT. V and J are TRBV29-1 and TRBJ1-1, with TRBD1 matching over 7 bases. The CDR3 loop spans 19 amino acids. Trimming cost V 3 bases and J 4 bases; bases outside gene matches: 23. The germline V gene encodes CDR1 SQVTM and CDR2 ANQGSEA. Filled out from reference TRBV29-1 and TRBJ1-1, the complete variable domain reads SAVISQKPSRDICQRGTSLTIQCQVDSQVTMMFWYRQQPGQSLTLIATANQGSEATYESGFVIDKFPISRPNLTFSTLTVSNMSPEDSSIYLCSVDLMEKGGGWGITEAFFGQGTRLTVV.

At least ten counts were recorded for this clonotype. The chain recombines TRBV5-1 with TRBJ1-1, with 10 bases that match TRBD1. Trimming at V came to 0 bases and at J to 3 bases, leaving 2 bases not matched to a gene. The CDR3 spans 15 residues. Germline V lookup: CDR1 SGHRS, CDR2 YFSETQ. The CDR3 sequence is CASSLGQGADTEAFF. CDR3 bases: TGCGCCAGCAGCTTGGGACAGGGGGCGGACACTGAAGCTTTCTTT. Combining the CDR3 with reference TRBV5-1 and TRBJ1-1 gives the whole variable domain KAGVTQTPRYLIKTRGQQVTLSCSPISGHRSVSWYQQTPGQGLQFLFEYFSETQRNKGNFPGRFSGRQFSNSRSEMNVSTLELGDSALYLCASSLGQGADTEAFFGQGTRLTVV.

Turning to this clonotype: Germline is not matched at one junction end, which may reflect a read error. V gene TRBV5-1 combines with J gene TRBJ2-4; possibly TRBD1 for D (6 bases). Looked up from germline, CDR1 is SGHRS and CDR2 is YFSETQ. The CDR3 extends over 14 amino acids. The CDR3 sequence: CASSNQGTKNTQYF. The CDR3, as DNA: TGCGCCAGCAGTAACCAGGGGACCAAAAACACTCAGTACTTC.

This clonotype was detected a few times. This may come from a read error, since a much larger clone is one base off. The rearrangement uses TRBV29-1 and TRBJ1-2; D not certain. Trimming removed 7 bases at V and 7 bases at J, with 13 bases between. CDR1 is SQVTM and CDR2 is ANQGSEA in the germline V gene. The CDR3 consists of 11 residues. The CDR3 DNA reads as TGCAGCGCCAACGGAGGTTGTGGCTACACCTTC. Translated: CSANGGCGYTF.

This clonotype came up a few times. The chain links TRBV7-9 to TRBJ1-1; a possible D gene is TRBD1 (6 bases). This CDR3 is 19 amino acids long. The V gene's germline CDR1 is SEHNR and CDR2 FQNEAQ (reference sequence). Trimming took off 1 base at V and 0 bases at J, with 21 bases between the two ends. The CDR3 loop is CASSLDTGSKKQVNTEAFF. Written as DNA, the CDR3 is TGTGCCAGCAGCTTAGATACAGGGAGTAAGAAACAGGTGAACACTGAAGCTTTCTTT.

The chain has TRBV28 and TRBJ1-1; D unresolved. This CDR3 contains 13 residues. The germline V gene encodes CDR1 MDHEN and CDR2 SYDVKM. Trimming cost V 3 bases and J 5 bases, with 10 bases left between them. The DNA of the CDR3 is TGTGCCAGCAGTTTGAATGGTAGGACTGAAGCTTTCTTT. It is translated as CASSLNGRTEAFF.

As DNA, the CDR3 is TGTGCCAGCAGTTACAGGGAGGGGGTCGCTGAAGCTTTCTTT. Translating gives CASSYREGVAEAFF. The chain joins TRBV6-5 to TRBJ1-1; D perhaps matches TRBD1 (6 bases). Germline V gene lookup returns CDR1 MNHEY and CDR2 SVGAGI. This CDR3 has 14 amino acids. V was pared by 2 bases and J by 6 bases, with 13 bases between.

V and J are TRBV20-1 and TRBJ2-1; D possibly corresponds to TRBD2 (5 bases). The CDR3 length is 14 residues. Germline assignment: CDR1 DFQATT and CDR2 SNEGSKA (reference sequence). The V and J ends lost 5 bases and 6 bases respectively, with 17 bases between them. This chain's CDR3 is CSAPGLGPPNEQFF. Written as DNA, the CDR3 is TGCAGTGCTCCGGGATTAGGACCTCCCAATGAGCAGTTCTTC.

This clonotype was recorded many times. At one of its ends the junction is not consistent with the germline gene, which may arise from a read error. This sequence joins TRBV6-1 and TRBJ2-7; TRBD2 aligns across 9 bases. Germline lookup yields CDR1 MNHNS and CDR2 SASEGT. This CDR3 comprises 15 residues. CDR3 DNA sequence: TGTGCCAGCAGCGAAGCGGGAGGCTTCCTCCACGAGCAGTACTTC. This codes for CASSEAGGFLHEQYF.

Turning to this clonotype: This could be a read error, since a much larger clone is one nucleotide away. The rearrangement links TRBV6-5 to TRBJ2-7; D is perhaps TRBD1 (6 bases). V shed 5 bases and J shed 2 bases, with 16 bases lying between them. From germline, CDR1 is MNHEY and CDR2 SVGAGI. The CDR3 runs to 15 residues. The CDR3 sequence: CASSSKQGPTYEQYF. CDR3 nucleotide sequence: TGTGCCAGCAGTAGTAAACAGGGACCAACCTACGAGCAGTACTTC.

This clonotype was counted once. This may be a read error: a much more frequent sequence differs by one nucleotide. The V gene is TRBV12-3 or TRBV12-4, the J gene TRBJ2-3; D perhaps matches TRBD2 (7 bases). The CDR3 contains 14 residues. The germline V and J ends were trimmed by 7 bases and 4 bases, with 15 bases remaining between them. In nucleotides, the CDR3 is TGTGCCAGCACCCGGGGGGCGACCGCAGATACGCAGTATTTT. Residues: CASTRGATADTQYF.

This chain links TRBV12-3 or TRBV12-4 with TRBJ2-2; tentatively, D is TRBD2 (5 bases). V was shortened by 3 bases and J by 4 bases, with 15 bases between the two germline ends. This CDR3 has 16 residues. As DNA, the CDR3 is TGTGCCAGCAGTTTTTCCGGGAAGTTAAGCACCGGGGAGCTGTTTTTT. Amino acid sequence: CASSFSGKLSTGELFF.

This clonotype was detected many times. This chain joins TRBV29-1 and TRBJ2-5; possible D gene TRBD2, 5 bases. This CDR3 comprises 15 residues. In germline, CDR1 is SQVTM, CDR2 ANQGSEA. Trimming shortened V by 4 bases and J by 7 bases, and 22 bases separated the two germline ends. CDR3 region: CSVVLAASRAGTQYF. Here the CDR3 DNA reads TGCAGCGTTGTCCTAGCAGCGTCTCGGGCTGGGACCCAGTACTTC.

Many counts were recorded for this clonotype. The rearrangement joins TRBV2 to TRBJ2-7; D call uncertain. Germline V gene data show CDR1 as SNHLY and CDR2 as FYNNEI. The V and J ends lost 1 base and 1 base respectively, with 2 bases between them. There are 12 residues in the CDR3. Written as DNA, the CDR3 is TGTGCCAGCAGTGAAGAGTCCTACGAGCAGTACTTC. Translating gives CASSEESYEQYF. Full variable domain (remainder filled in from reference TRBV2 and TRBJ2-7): EPEVTQTPSHQVTQMGQEVILRCVPISNHLYFYWYRQILGQKVEFLVSFYNNEISEKSEIFDDQFSVERPDGSNFTLKIRSTKLEDSAMYFCASSEESYEQYFGPGTRLTVT.

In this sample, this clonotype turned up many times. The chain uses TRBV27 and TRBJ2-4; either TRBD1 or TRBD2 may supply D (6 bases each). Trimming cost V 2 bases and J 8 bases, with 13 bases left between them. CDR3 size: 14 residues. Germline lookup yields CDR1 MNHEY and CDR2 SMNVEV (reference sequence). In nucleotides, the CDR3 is TGTGCCAGCAGTTTAAGGGGGGCTAGGGACATTCAGTACTTC. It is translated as CASSLRGARDIQYF.